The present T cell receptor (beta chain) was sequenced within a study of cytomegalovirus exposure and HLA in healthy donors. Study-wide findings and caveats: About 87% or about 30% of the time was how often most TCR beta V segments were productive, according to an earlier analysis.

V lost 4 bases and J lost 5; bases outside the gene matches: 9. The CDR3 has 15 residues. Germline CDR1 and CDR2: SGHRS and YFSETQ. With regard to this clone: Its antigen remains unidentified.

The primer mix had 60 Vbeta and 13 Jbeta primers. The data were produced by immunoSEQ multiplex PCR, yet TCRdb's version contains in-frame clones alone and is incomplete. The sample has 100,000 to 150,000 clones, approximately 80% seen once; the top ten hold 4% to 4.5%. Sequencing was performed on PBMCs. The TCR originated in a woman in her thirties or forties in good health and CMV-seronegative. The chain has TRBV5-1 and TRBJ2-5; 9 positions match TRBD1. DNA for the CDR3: TGCGCCAGCAGCCCGGGGACAGGGAGGGACGAGACCCAGTACTTC. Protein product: CASSPGTGRDETQYF.